This is a list of T cell receptor beta chains from one sample in a study of blood T cell repertoires in COVID-19. Some clones are missing from TCRdb's copy, which holds only in-frame ones; the method was immunoSEQ multiplex PCR. The data show more than 300,000 clones, roughly 88% seen once. The sample comprised peripheral blood. The source is a woman aged 25 to 39 with COVID-19, enrolled during active disease. Both conserved end residues are part of each CDR3. Rows give clone size only sometimes, using once, few, many, or a class for an expanded clone.

V gene	J gene	clone size	CDR3 protein
TRBV5-6	TRBJ2-7	few	CASSLWFGDRTYEQYF
TRBV9	TRBJ2-5	NA	CASSARQGGETQYF
TRBV28	TRBJ2-2	NA	CASSLYRGLNGELFF
TRBV5-5	TRBJ1-2	NA	CASREKGGELANYGYTF
TRBV7-9	TRBJ2-5	few	CASSLAGQGQETQYF
TRBV6-5	TRBJ1-6	NA	CASSYGGTGNSPLHF
TRBV3-1/TRBV3-2	TRBJ1-3	NA	CASSQRELNTIYF
TRBV28	TRBJ2-3	NA	CATTQAPSGVWTDTQYF
TRBV4-1	TRBJ1-2	NA	CASSQEMGRGYGYTF
TRBV4-1	TRBJ2-1	NA	CASSQNSQGSQFF
TRBV12-3/TRBV12-4	TRBJ1-2	NA	CASSLGLSYGYTF
TRBV3-1/TRBV3-2	TRBJ2-2	NA	CASSLRLSGKEYTGELFF
TRBV29-1	TRBJ2-3	NA	CSVVPFSGTQPERTDTQYF
TRBV7-9	TRBJ1-2	NA	CASSLEGPSGSYTF
TRBV18	TRBJ1-4	NA	CASSPSRETNEKLFF
TRBV3-1/TRBV3-2	TRBJ1-5	NA	CASSQEGGPQHF
TRBV18	TRBJ2-2	NA	CASSLGTSAAGELFF
TRBV2	TRBJ2-5	NA	CASSEGQKETQYF
TRBV5-4	TRBJ1-1	NA	CASSPGQNTEAFF
TRBV10-1	TRBJ1-6	NA	CASGDTNRRSPLHF
TRBV30	TRBJ1-1	NA	CAWSRGQGTFGEAFF
TRBV18	TRBJ2-1	NA	CASSPPAGGQGEQFF
TRBV7-2	TRBJ1-3	NA	CASRDRGLGNTIYF
TRBV5-4	TRBJ2-3	NA	CASSLGAGLRTDTQYF
TRBV7-9	TRBJ2-7	once	CASSPAVLGNEQYF
TRBV2	TRBJ1-5	NA	CASTQQTGGRQPQHF
TRBV7-9	TRBJ2-1	NA	CASSSGSSYNEQFF
TRBV5-1	TRBJ2-2	NA	CASSLGGANTGELFF
TRBV13	TRBJ2-5	NA	CASSESSGLETQYF
TRBV11-3	TRBJ1-2	NA	CASSLSDFRRGGYTF
TRBV3-1/TRBV3-2	TRBJ1-1	NA	CASSQEGANTEAFF
TRBV10-3	TRBJ1-2	NA	CAISEETGGYGYTF
TRBV3-1/TRBV3-2	TRBJ2-3	NA	CASSPASSTDTQYF
TRBV7-2	TRBJ2-5	NA	CASSFQLAAQETQYF
TRBV19	TRBJ1-1	NA	CASSIVGSGVNTEAFF
TRBV7-9	TRBJ1-2	once	CASSLAGGQGGYTF
TRBV7-2	TRBJ1-5	NA	CASSLGSGANQPQHF
TRBV7-2	TRBJ2-7	NA	CASSLYQGTSYEQYF
TRBV4-3	TRBJ2-3	few	CASSQDHGLAGGMVTDTQYF
TRBV30	TRBJ2-7	many	CASYRDILYF
TRBV6-6	TRBJ2-5	NA	CASRGTSLGTQYF
TRBV4-2	TRBJ1-1	NA	CASSPPGQGFTEAFF
TRBV27	TRBJ1-2	NA	CASSLAGANSYTF
TRBV15	TRBJ2-5	NA	CATSSPDRGFQETQYF
TRBV4-1	TRBJ1-1	NA	CASSQAGNLGKNTEAFF
TRBV2	TRBJ2-5	NA	CASSRPGSKETQYF
TRBV18	TRBJ1-1	NA	CASSPQGMGTEAFF
TRBV7-6	TRBJ1-5	NA	CASSLAGDQPQHF
TRBV19	TRBJ2-1	NA	CASSLGTGSFNEQFF
TRBV6-5	TRBJ2-3	NA	CASRGPGTDTQYF
TRBV6-5	TRBJ1-1	NA	CASIRGQGDTEAFF
TRBV28	TRBJ1-1	few	CASYRVPNTEAFF
TRBV2	TRBJ2-7	NA	CASSDSRGPYEQYF
TRBV7-2	TRBJ1-5	NA	CASSLGGQALGQPQHF
TRBV3-1/TRBV3-2	TRBJ1-2	few	CASSQERGGHGYTF
TRBV27	TRBJ2-3	NA	CASSLASGSDTQYF
TRBV4-1	TRBJ1-3	NA	CASSQDRGSGNTIYF
TRBV18	TRBJ2-2	NA	CASSPQQVANTGELFF
TRBV6-6	TRBJ1-3	NA	CASSPSGVGNTIYF